Each of the 25 T cell receptor beta chains below was sequenced from the same sample in a study of response to subunit inactivated influenza vaccine. TCRdb used MiXCR to reprocess the RT-PCR reads, holding one entry per CDR3 protein. The sample holds about 700,000 distinct CDR3 sequences; 15% to 17% are singletons and the top ten take roughly 11%. Sample: PBMCs from blood, taken roughly 13 days after vaccination. Receptors originate from a man aged 45-65 years who received an inactivated influenza vaccine.

The V gene is TRBV12-3 or TRBV12-4, the J gene TRBJ2-2, with D perhaps matching TRBD2 (6 bases). V dropped 6 bases and J dropped 5 bases, with 10 bases sitting between them. The CDR3 contains 13 residues. The CDR3 sequence: CASRRDFTGELFF. In DNA, the CDR3 is TGTGCCAGCAGAAGGGACTTTACCGGGGAGCTGTTTTTT.

The chain employs TRBV7-3 and TRBJ2-1; no clear D. In germline, CDR1 is SGHTA, CDR2 FQGTGA. V lost 6 bases and J 11 bases, leaving 17 bases between the germline ends. The CDR3 extends over 13 amino acids. CDR3 sequence (DNA): TGTGCCAGCAGGGCTAACCTAGACGGAAAGCAGTTCTTC. The encoded protein is CASRANLDGKQFF.

The chain is built from TRBV20-1 and TRBJ2-7; D gene unclear. This CDR3 has 11 amino acids. Per the germline V gene, CDR1 is DFQATT and CDR2 is SNEGSKA (reference sequence). V was shortened by 7 bases and J by 1 base, with 8 bases between the two germline ends. The CDR3 DNA sequence: TGCAGTGGTCTAGGATCCTACGAGCAGTACTTC. Protein: CSGLGSYEQYF.

This clonotype was counted between two and nine times. This rearrangement joins TRBV7-9 to TRBJ2-7; maybe TRBD1 (5 bases). CDR1 is SEHNR and CDR2 is FQNEAQ in the germline V gene (reference sequence). CDR3 length equals 15 residues. The germline V and J ends were trimmed by 1 base and 3 bases, with 13 bases remaining between them. This CDR3 reads CASSLVSSGNYEQYF. DNA for the CDR3: TGTGCCAGCAGCTTAGTTTCGTCAGGGAACTACGAGCAGTACTTC.

The V gene is TRBV20-1, the J gene TRBJ2-7; D might be TRBD2 (7 bases). This CDR3 is built from 17 residues. Germline values: CDR1 DFQATT, CDR2 SNEGSKA (reference sequence). V was trimmed by 4 bases and J by 4 bases, leaving 26 bases between them. CDR3 protein: CSAKSSSGGRVGYEQYF. As DNA, the CDR3 is TGCAGTGCTAAGAGTTCGTCCGGGGGGCGCGTGGGTTACGAGCAGTACTTC.

V and J are TRBV18 and TRBJ1-4, with D possibly TRBD1 on 6 matching bases. Germline loops: CDR1 KGHSH, CDR2 LQKENI. This CDR3 is built from 15 residues. Trimming removed 3 bases from V and 1 base from J, with 9 bases in between. The CDR3 loop is CASSPVQGTNEKLFF. Written as DNA, the CDR3 is TGTGCCAGCTCACCGGTACAGGGAACTAATGAAAAACTGTTTTTT.

This clonotype was counted only a few times. This chain connects TRBV5-6 to TRBJ2-5; 10 bases line up with TRBD2. The ends lost 4 bases at V and 3 bases at J; junction bases unmatched: 6. Germline CDR1 SGHDT, CDR2 YYEEEE. The CDR3 runs to 15 residues. The CDR3 coding sequence is TGTGCCAGCAGCGGCCAGCTAGCGGGAGAAGAGACCCAGTACTTC. It codes for CASSGQLAGEETQYF.

The genes are TRBV7-8 and TRBJ2-7, with no clear D. The germline gives CDR1 SGHVS, CDR2 FQNEAQ. The V end lost 5 bases, the J end lost 3 bases, and 14 bases lay between the germline ends. The CDR3 is 14 residues long. CDR3 DNA: TGTGCCAGCAGCCTAATGCCTGCCATCTACGAGCAGTACTTC. It encodes CASSLMPAIYEQYF.

This clonotype was seen only a few times. The chain joins TRBV12-3 or TRBV12-4 to TRBJ2-7; possible D gene TRBD1, 6 bases. The V gene lost 0 bases and the J gene lost 7 bases, with 13 bases spanning the gap. The CDR3 runs 14 residues. The chain's CDR3 is CASSLASGTKEQYF. CDR3 bases: TGTGCCAGCAGTTTAGCGTCGGGGACAAAGGAGCAGTACTTC.

The J gene is TRBJ1-2, the V gene TRBV5-1; D gene uncertain. This CDR3 has 14 amino acids. The germline gives CDR1 SGHRS, CDR2 YFSETQ. Trimming removed 0 bases from V and 2 bases from J, with 8 bases in between. As DNA, the CDR3 is TGCGCCAGCAGCTTGGGGACGATGAACTATGGCTACACCTTC. This gives the protein CASSLGTMNYGYTF. Combining the CDR3 with reference TRBV5-1 and TRBJ1-2 gives the whole variable domain KAGVTQTPRYLIKTRGQQVTLSCSPISGHRSVSWYQQTPGQGLQFLFEYFSETQRNKGNFPGRFSGRQFSNSRSEMNVSTLELGDSALYLCASSLGTMNYGYTFGSGTRLTVV.

The chain carries TRBV29-1 and TRBJ2-5; D ambiguous. The CDR3 has 11 residues. V was clipped by 6 bases and J by 0 bases, with 5 bases between them. Germline V gives CDR1 SQVTM, CDR2 ANQGSEA. CDR3 coding DNA: TGCAGCGTCGAGTACCAAGAGACCCAGTACTTC. Residues: CSVEYQETQYF.

The V call is TRBV3-1, the J call TRBJ2-5; TRBD1 is a possible D gene (5 bases). Per germline, CDR1 LGHDT and CDR2 YNNKEL (reference sequence). This CDR3 is built from 16 residues. V gave up 2 bases and J gave up 0 bases, with 13 bases separating them. CDR3 nucleotide sequence: TGTGCCAGCAGCCAATTCACAGGAAGGTACCAAGAGACCCAGTACTTC. Protein sequence: CASSQFTGRYQETQYF.

In its sample, this clonotype was seen a few times. The rearrangement links TRBV6-2 or TRBV6-3 to TRBJ2-1, with TRBD2 matching 9 bases. CDR1 and CDR2 from the germline V gene are MNHEY and SVGEGT. This CDR3 has 15 residues. The junction had 11 bases not matched to a gene; V was cut back by 6 bases and J by 8 bases. The chain's CDR3 is CASSSLAGAVHEQFF. As DNA, the CDR3 is TGTGCCAGCAGCTCTTTAGCGGGGGCAGTCCATGAGCAGTTCTTC.

This clonotype was detected a few times. The genes are TRBV4-1 and TRBJ2-1; D remains unclear. V lost 0 bases and J 0 bases, leaving 9 bases between the germline ends. Germline V gene data show CDR1 as MGHRA and CDR2 as YSYEKL. The CDR3 sequence is 16 residues long. In DNA form, the CDR3 reads TGCGCCAGCAGCCAAGATGCAGCCATCTCCTACAATGAGCAGTTCTTC. Translated, it gives CASSQDAAISYNEQFF.

This clonotype came up many times. This chain uses TRBV20-1 with TRBJ1-5; the D is unclear. V was pared by 4 bases and J by 2 bases, with 9 bases between. Looked up from germline, CDR1 is DFQATT and CDR2 is SNEGSKA (reference sequence). This CDR3 has 13 amino acids. This CDR3 is CSAMEWGNQPQHF. The CDR3 region has the DNA TGCAGTGCTATGGAGTGGGGCAATCAGCCCCAGCATTTT.

This clonotype was seen a few times. This chain uses TRBV12-3 or TRBV12-4 with TRBJ1-3; D is undetermined. This CDR3 comprises 14 residues. V was pared by 5 bases and J by 4 bases, with 12 bases between. CDR3 nucleotides: TGTGCCAGCAGTCCGTACGGGAGAGGAAACACCATATATTTT. This gives the protein CASSPYGRGNTIYF.

The chain is built from TRBV27 and TRBJ1-2; TRBD1 might be the D (6 bases). Per the germline V gene, CDR1 is MNHEY and CDR2 is SMNVEV (reference sequence). V gave up 5 bases and J gave up 7 bases, with 17 bases separating them. CDR3 length equals 14 residues. CDR3 in amino acids: CASSKTSDRSGYTF. The CDR3 bases are TGTGCCAGCAGTAAGACCTCGGACAGATCTGGCTACACCTTC.

This clonotype was seen a few times. The CDR3 protein is CASSSTRIRPDTQYF. The CDR3 DNA is TGTGCCAGCAGCTCAACCCGGATAAGACCAGATACGCAGTATTTT. The V and J genes are TRBV7-9 and TRBJ2-3, with unresolved D. Germline CDR1 reads SEHNR; CDR2 reads FQNEAQ (reference sequence). V lost 4 bases and J 4 bases, leaving 15 bases between the germline ends. The CDR3 is made up of 15 amino acids.

The chain links TRBV6-1 to TRBJ1-4; D remains unclear. This CDR3 is 13 amino acids long. Trimming pared 6 bases from V and 3 bases from J, leaving 8 bases between. Germline lookup yields CDR1 MNHNS and CDR2 SASEGT. CDR3 amino acids: CASRRPPNEKLFF. The CDR3 DNA reads as TGTGCCAGCAGACGCCCTCCTAATGAAAAACTGTTTTTT.

This clonotype was seen only a few times. V and J are TRBV6-1 and TRBJ2-7; perhaps TRBD1 as D (5 bases). Germline V gene data show CDR1 as MNHNS and CDR2 as SASEGT. There are 14 residues in the CDR3. V gave up 5 bases and J gave up 3 bases, with 14 bases separating them. CDR3 DNA sequence: TGTGCCAGCAGTCCCGACAGCGACGTCTACGAGCAGTACTTC. Amino acids: CASSPDSDVYEQYF.

The chain carries TRBV6-5 and TRBJ2-2; a weak D match, TRBD2 (7 bases). V lost 6 bases to trimming and J lost 4 bases, with 24 bases between them. Germline V CDR1 and CDR2: MNHEY, SVGAGI. This CDR3 contains 18 residues. The DNA of the CDR3 is TGTGCCAGCAGCTACAGGCCCATTGGGGGGGGCACCACCGGGGAGCTGTTTTTT. Its protein product is CASSYRPIGGGTTGELFF.

This clonotype was recorded a few times. The chain recombines TRBV4-2 with TRBJ1-2; TRBD1 matches 9 bases. With V trimmed by 5 bases and J by 2 bases, 9 bases remained unmatched. The CDR3 sequence is 16 residues long. The germline CDR1 and CDR2 sequences are LGHNA and YNFKEQ. CDR3 region: CASSGYRDRANYGYTF. The DNA for the CDR3 is TGTGCCAGCAGCGGATACCGGGACAGGGCGAACTATGGCTACACCTTC.

The chain links TRBV27 to TRBJ2-2, with 12 bases lining up with TRBD2. CDR1 and CDR2 (germline): MNHEY, SMNVEV (reference sequence). The CDR3 has 15 amino acids. Germline trimming cut 6 bases from V and 9 bases from J; bases unmatched to any gene: 8. The CDR3 DNA reads as TGTGCCAGCAGCCCTAGCGGGGGGGCCCCTTGGGAGCTGTTTTTT. Translating gives CASSPSGGAPWELFF.

The rearrangement joins TRBV12-3 or TRBV12-4 to TRBJ2-7, with D tentatively TRBD1 or TRBD2 (5 bases each). The ends were cut back, 6 bases at V and 6 bases at J, with 12 bases in the middle. This CDR3 has 12 amino acids. The CDR3 spells CASSRSGTEQYF. DNA for the CDR3: TGTGCCAGCAGCCGCTCAGGGACCGAGCAGTACTTC.

This clonotype has only a few counts. The chain carries TRBV11-2 and TRBJ1-6; D gene ambiguous. Trimming removed 3 bases at V and 9 bases at J, with 15 bases between. The CDR3 has 15 residues. Germline-derived CDR1 and CDR2 are SGHAT and FQNNGV. The chain's CDR3 is CASSFSGHSRSPLHF. The CDR3 DNA sequence: TGTGCCAGCAGCTTCTCCGGGCATTCCCGTTCACCCCTCCACTTT.